The entry that follows covers one T cell receptor (beta chain) sequence. Its specificity is not known. Sequencing was performed with immunoSEQ multiplex PCR; in TCRdb, only in-frame clones are kept and a portion is missing. The table records roughly 35,000 clones, 85% to 90% of them present only once. FACS sorted CD4+ or CD8+ T cells into CD45RA+ naive and CD45RO+ memory. The trim removed 3 bases at V and 4 bases at J, leaving 7 bases unmatched. The CDR3 extends over 15 amino acids. Germline V CDR1 and CDR2: SGDLS, YYNGEE. This sample was included in a study of regulatory dendritic cells for organ transplantation. Study conclusions and caveats: Regulatory dendritic cells appeared to expand memory CD8+ clones less than mature ones. Naive T cells showed high diversity, memory cells less, memory CD8+ least.

Sequencing used naive CD4+ T cells from blood. As to subset: CD45RA+ naive T cells. The chain carries TRBV9 and TRBJ1-2; TRBD1 aligns across 9 bases. This TCR came from a human donor in good health. CDR3 sequence: CASSAGTGSAYGYTF. The DNA of the CDR3 is TGTGCCAGCAGCGCCGGGACAGGGTCTGCCTATGGCTACACCTTC. The full variable domain, completed using reference TRBV9 and TRBJ1-2, is DSGVTQTPKHLITATGQRVTLRCSPRSGDLSVYWYQQSLDQGLQFLIQYYNGEERAKGNILERFSAQQFPDLHSELNLSSLELGDSALYFCASSAGTGSAYGYTFGSGTRLTVV.